This paragraph reports one T cell receptor (beta chain). Its antigen remains unidentified. Time point defined: 2014-2015 season, 7 days after vaccination. Adults received seasonal inactivated influenza vaccine, with sorted blood CD4 subsets sequenced before and after. This specimen belongs to a study of follicular helper T cells after annual influenza vaccination. Across the study: Some donors were sampled over the 2013-2014, 2014-2015 and 2015-2016 vaccinations.

Study-level findings and limits: Just roughly 9.5-20% of cells analyzed had recovered productive TCRB sequences.

Sequencing of TCRB used Survey level resolution. TCRdb's copy holds only in-frame clones and misses some; the assay was immunoSEQ multiplex PCR. The sample records 6,500 to 8,500 clones, 83% being singletons. Trimming shortened V by 4 bases and J by 3 bases, and 10 bases separated the two germline ends. The CDR3 is made up of 14 amino acids. Germline-derived CDR1 and CDR2 are SGHNT and YYREEE (reference sequence). V usage is TRBV5-4 and J usage is TRBJ2-2; D not resolved. The TCR originated in an adult who received the influenza vaccine. The sequences come from CXCR5+ CD38- circulating T follicular helper cells from blood, collected 7 days after influenza vaccination. As to subset: circulating Tfh, non-naive CD4+CXCR5+PD-1+ (ICOS+CD38+ or ICOS-CD38-). The CDR3 protein is CASSPEHYTGELFF. The DNA of the CDR3 is TGTGCCAGCAGCCCTGAACACTACACCGGGGAGCTGTTTTTT.